The rows below give T cell receptor beta chains drawn from one sample of a study of early T cells in non-severe SARS-CoV-2 infection. MiXCR, run by TCRdb on the 5' RACE reads, gives a single entry per CDR3 protein. The profile shows around 84,000 distinct CDR3 sequences, more than 9% of them singletons. The specimen was whole blood, collected at baseline. The receptors stem from an adult who was a healthcare worker with PCR-confirmed SARS-CoV-2 infection or an uninfected control (not recorded which). Both conserved end residues are trimmed from each CDR3.

>TRBV7-9
ASSLVTPHEQY
>TRBV28
ASSSPSERAYEQY
>TRBV28
ASSLAREANIQY
>TRBV30
AYGEGWGTNEKLF
>TRBV28
ASSLQGLEQY
>TRBV7-3
ASSRDRLGEQY
>TRBV12-3/TRBV12-4
ASRLGSGTDEQF
>TRBV6-1
ASSLANIGGAGGEQY
>TRBV11-2
ASSLAAIGNTGELF
>TRBV28
ASSSRTSGTDTQY
>TRBV10-3
AITVGGNTEAF
>TRBV7-8
ASSLLIGAYNEQF
>TRBV6-4
ASSDGLAGSNEQF
>TRBV24-1
ATSDSPPGGWQF
>TRBV7-6
ASSLGGQKETQY
>TRBV27
ASSFGVDRGRGPQY
>TRBV10-2
ASSATDNSPLH
>TRBV20-1
SARDFGHNTGELF
>TRBV5-4
ASSFAGRQGSYGYT
>TRBV20-1
SANRDGSNQPQH
>TRBV9
ASSSPDSYEQY
>TRBV28
ASSWAVVGNEQF
>TRBV27
ASSLGTGMFSGYT
>TRBV28
ASIRTSERYEQY
>TRBV5-4
ASSRPGLAGRFSYEQY
>TRBV12-3/TRBV12-4
ASRLEPRDTQY
>TRBV28
ASTGRPFYEQY
>TRBV28
ASFAPGTEVREQF
>TRBV11-2
ASSLVPDEKLF
>TRBV5-4
ASTLDSNYGYT
>TRBV5-4
ANSLPQYETQY
>TRBV12-3/TRBV12-4
ATKDNNYNEQF
>TRBV28
ASSQPQGAGTDTQY
>TRBV7-2
ASSGGYQPQH
>TRBV28
ASRSGGTNQPQH
>TRBV18
ASSESSTSTDTQY
>TRBV6-1
ASTTDGHGIYEQY
>TRBV20-1
SATPRERNTDTQY
>TRBV4-1
ASSQASRDIYGYT
>TRBV30
AWTPKSSANEKLF
>TRBV6-1
ASLGVRPPLH
>TRBV27
ASSWALEGYEQY
>TRBV28
ASSSTSDSYTEELF
>TRBV5-1
ASSVMTGSIVHEQY
>TRBV14
ASSLMGYGYT
>TRBV11-2
ASSWGQGYEQY
>TRBV6-2/TRBV6-3
ASSYPGYGLNTEAF
>TRBV7-9
ASSLGQITEAF
>TRBV28
ASSPPEGGLGLAGASDEQF
>TRBV5-1
ASSQDRGSREQY
>TRBV18
ASSPRRAGYNEQF
>TRBV19
ASSIAAPPYEQY
>TRBV5-1
ASSPRDTYSPLH
>TRBV7-2
ASSPGPSGINEQF